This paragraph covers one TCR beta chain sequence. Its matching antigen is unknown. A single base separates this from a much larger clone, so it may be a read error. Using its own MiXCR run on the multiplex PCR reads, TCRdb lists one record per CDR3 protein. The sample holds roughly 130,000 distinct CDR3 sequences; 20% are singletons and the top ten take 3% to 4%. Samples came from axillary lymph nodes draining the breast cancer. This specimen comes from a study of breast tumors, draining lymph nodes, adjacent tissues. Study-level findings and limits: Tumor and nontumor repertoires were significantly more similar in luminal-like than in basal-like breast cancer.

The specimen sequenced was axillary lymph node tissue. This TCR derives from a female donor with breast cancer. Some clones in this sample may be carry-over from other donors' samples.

The chain's CDR3 is CAIGEGDEQFF. The DNA of the CDR3 is TGTGCCATCGGGGAGGGGGATGAGCAGTTCTTC. The chain has TRBV10-3 and TRBJ2-1; a possible D gene is TRBD2 (7 bases). The CDR3 runs 11 residues. Germline lookup yields CDR1 ENHRY and CDR2 SYGVKD. The V end lost 8 bases, the J end lost 8 bases, and 10 bases lay between the germline ends.